This TCR beta chain comes out of a study of glioma-infiltrating T cells. This clonotype was picked up many times. Using RNA template, CDR3s of TCR alpha and beta were amplified with iRepertoire arm-PCR. One-step reverse transcription and amplification started from approximately 100-400 ng of tissue mRNA or PBMC total RNA. TCRdb called the multiplex PCR reads again in MiXCR, with one record for every CDR3 protein. The data hold around 97,000 distinct CDR3 sequences, with about 30% observed a single time. Sequencing was performed on glioma tissue, nonneoplastic brain tissue, or PBMCs (not recorded which). The TCR comes from a human donor with low-grade glioma or glioblastoma, undergoing nonglioma brain surgery, or in good health (not recorded which).

CDR3 bases: TGCAGTGCTAGAGATCCCGGGACAGGGGGCATGAATCAGCCCCAGCATTTT. This translates into CSARDPGTGGMNQPQHF. The chain uses TRBV20-1 and TRBJ1-5; 12 nucleotides agree with TRBD1. This CDR3 has 17 amino acids. Germline CDR1 DFQATT, CDR2 SNEGSKA (reference sequence). The V and J ends lost 0 bases and 4 bases, in that order; junction bases with no gene match: 7.